This T cell receptor (beta chain) is drawn from a study of identical twins. Points from the study as a whole: Twins' excess sharing was less marked for out-of-frame beta sequences.

Details on this clonotype: Its matching antigen is unknown.

The CDR3 covers 15 residues. Trimming removed 6 bases at V and 5 bases at J, with 19 bases between. TCRdb re-called the 5' RACE reads through MiXCR, storing one row per CDR3 protein. The sample consists of roughly 720,000 distinct CDR3 sequences, around a sixth of them appearing once. This sample also appeared in a second study, on T cells expressing NK-cell markers.

The source is a woman aged 18-29 years in good health. Sample: PBMCs. The rearrangement links TRBV12-3 or TRBV12-4 to TRBJ2-5, with D perhaps matching TRBD1 or TRBD2 (5 bases each). The CDR3: CASSPGQGARETQYF. CDR3 sequence (DNA): TGTGCCAGCAGCCCGGGGCAGGGTGCAAGGGAGACCCAGTACTTC.